The 32 T cell receptor beta chains below all came from one sample that was sequenced in a study of cytomegalovirus exposure and HLA in healthy donors. PCR primers comprised 60 Vbeta and 13 Jbeta primers. Measured with immunoSEQ multiplex PCR; TCRdb has only the in-frame clones, and not every one. The table records around 100,000 clones, roughly 70% of them present only once. Specimen: PBMCs. The receptors come from a man in his fifties or sixties in good health and CMV-seronegative.

This clone was counted only a few times. The chain has TRBV30 and TRBJ2-6; 12 bases map to TRBD1. CDR1 is GTSNPN, CDR2 SVGIG, per germline (reference sequence). Trimming took 6 bases from V and 0 from J; bases not matched to a gene: 3. The CDR3 is 16 amino acids. CDR3 bases: TGTGCCTGCCCGGGACAGGGGGCCTCTGGGGCCAACGTCCTGACTTTC. Protein: CACPGQGASGANVLTF.

The chain carries TRBV7-9 and TRBJ2-5; 8 positions match TRBD1. The length of the CDR3 is 14 residues. The germline gives CDR1 SEHNR, CDR2 FQNEAQ (reference sequence). V dropped 5 bases and J dropped 4; count of bases not matched to a gene: 6. The CDR3 DNA is TGTGCCAGCAGCCGTGGACAGGGTGGAGAGACCCAGTACTTC. Its translation: CASSRGQGGETQYF.

This clone was counted between two and nine times. The chain is built from TRBV30 and TRBJ2-1; 13 bases match TRBD2. J was trimmed by 4 bases and V by 2 bases; bases with no gene match: 2. This CDR3 comprises 15 residues. Germline CDR1 reads GTSNPN; CDR2 reads SVGIG (reference sequence). CDR3 DNA: TGTGCCTGGAGTACGACTAGCGGGGGGTACAATGAGCAGTTCTTC. Encoded protein: CAWSTTSGGYNEQFF.

A note on this clone: The junction shows a germline mismatch at one end, possibly a read error. This chain connects TRBV27 to TRBJ2-1; 7 bases align to TRBD2. CDR1 is MNHEY, CDR2 SMNVEV, per germline (reference sequence). This CDR3 is built from 13 residues. CDR3 amino acids: CASRSGGDDERFF. CDR3 sequence (DNA): TGTGCCAGCAGGAGTGGGGGGGATGATGAGCGGTTCTTC.

This clone is a singleton in its sample. V gene TRBV1 combines with J gene TRBJ2-7; the table calls TRBD1, which could not be checked here. TRBV1 is classified as a pseudogene. The CDR3 has 16 amino acids. The CDR3 reads CTSSQGGHIAPYEQYF. For the CDR3, the DNA is TGCACCAGCAGCCAAGGGGGACACATAGCCCCCTACGAGCAGTACTTC.

The V gene is TRBV14, the J gene TRBJ1-1; TRBD1 aligns across 9 bases. Germline V gene data show CDR1 as SGHDN and CDR2 as FVKESK. This CDR3 contains 15 residues. V shed 3 bases, J shed 3 bases, and the junction held 5 bases outside the gene matches. CDR3 region: CASSHLTGGYTEAFF. CDR3 nucleotide sequence: TGTGCCAGCAGCCACCTAACAGGGGGCTACACTGAAGCTTTCTTT.

Here the CDR3 reads CATGHQGISNQPQHF. The CDR3 nucleotides read TGTGCCACGGGACACCAAGGGATTAGCAATCAGCCCCAGCATTTT. The chain is built from TRBV2 and TRBJ1-5; D might be TRBD1 (6 bases). Trimming shortened V by 10 bases and J by 0 bases, and 16 bases separated the two germline ends. This CDR3 is 15 amino acids long. Germline CDR1 and CDR2: SNHLY and FYNNEI.

The V call is TRBV27, the J call TRBJ2-7; perhaps TRBD2 as D (6 bases). CDR1 and CDR2 (germline): MNHEY, SMNVEV (reference sequence). V was trimmed by 6 bases and J by 5 bases, leaving 14 bases between them. The CDR3 is made up of 13 amino acids. This CDR3 reads CASRGREVHEQYF. DNA for the CDR3: TGTGCCAGCAGGGGCAGGGAGGTTCACGAGCAGTACTTC.

The chain recombines TRBV29-1 with TRBJ2-1; the match to TRBD2 covers 12 bases. The germline V gene has CDR1 SQVTM and CDR2 ANQGSEA. The CDR3 runs to 14 residues. The junction had 10 bases not matched to a gene; V was cut back by 7 bases and J by 9 bases. The CDR3 sequence is CSAQTSGSASEQFF. DNA of the CDR3: TGCAGCGCTCAGACTAGCGGGAGCGCTTCTGAGCAGTTCTTC.

The chain recombines TRBV7-2 with TRBJ2-5; maybe TRBD2 (6 bases). The CDR3 runs to 15 residues. From germline, CDR1 is SGHTA and CDR2 FQGNSA. Trimming left V 0 bases short and J 5 bases short, with 13 bases between. CDR3 DNA sequence: TGTGCCAGCAGCTTAGCCGCGGGGTCCCGGGAGACCCAGTACTTC. This encodes CASSLAAGSRETQYF.

This clone occurred a few times. The chain carries TRBV6-4 and TRBJ1-2; 8 nucleotides match TRBD1. The CDR3 has 16 residues. Germline V gives CDR1 MRHNA, CDR2 SNTAGT. The ends lost 2 bases at V and 5 bases at J; junction bases unmatched: 10. The CDR3 is CASSDTGQGLPYGYTF. CDR3 bases: TGTGCCAGCAGTGACACCGGACAGGGTCTTCCTTATGGCTACACCTTC.

The chain is built from TRBV5-1 and TRBJ1-4; the match to TRBD1 covers 8 bases. Germline-derived CDR1 and CDR2 are SGHRS and YFSETQ. CDR3 length: 15 amino acids. V shed 4 bases, J shed 3 bases, and the junction held 5 bases outside the gene matches. CDR3 bases: TGCGCCAGCAGCGTACAACAGGGGGCTAATGAAAAACTGTTTTTT. It encodes CASSVQQGANEKLFF.

The CDR3 DNA reads as TGCGCCAGCAGCCAAGATCATCCGGGATCAAACTATGGCTACACCTTC. This translates into CASSQDHPGSNYGYTF. The chain recombines TRBV4-3 with TRBJ1-2; no reliable D call. The germline gives CDR1 LGHNA, CDR2 YSLEER. CDR3 size: 16 residues. Between the trimmed V and J ends, which lost 0 bases and 2 bases, there was a span of 13 bases.

This clone was found a few times. V usage is TRBV9 and J usage is TRBJ2-2, with TRBD1 matching 11 bases. Germline V lookup: CDR1 SGDLS, CDR2 YYNGEE. The junction had 7 bases not matched to a gene; V was cut back by 4 bases and J by 5 bases. The length of the CDR3 is 16 residues. The CDR3 region has the DNA TGTGCCAGCAGCTCGGGACAGGGGGTGGTTACCGGGGAGCTGTTTTTT. It is translated as CASSSGQGVVTGELFF.

This chain joins TRBV5-1 and TRBJ2-3; TRBD1 aligns across 9 bases. The CDR3 runs 14 residues. Germline assignment: CDR1 SGHRS and CDR2 YFSETQ. The V segment lost 7 bases and the J segment 2 bases; nucleotides outside the gene matches: 5. DNA of the CDR3: TGCGCCAGCTGGGGGGACAGGGTCACAGATACGCAGTATTTT. It encodes CASWGDRVTDTQYF.

This sequence joins TRBV7-9 and TRBJ1-1; 7 bases match TRBD1. CDR1 and CDR2 (germline): SEHNR, FQNEAQ (reference sequence). V shed 1 base and J 2 bases; nucleotides not matched to a gene: 4. The CDR3 extends over 15 amino acids. Here the CDR3 DNA reads TGTGCCAGCAGCTTAGGAGACAGGGCTAACACTGAAGCTTTCTTT. This codes for CASSLGDRANTEAFF.

This clone was recorded a few times. This chain joins TRBV2 and TRBJ2-1, with TRBD2 matching over 9 bases. The CDR3 is 15 amino acids. Germline trimming cut 1 base from V and 5 bases from J; bases unmatched to any gene: 3. Germline V CDR1 and CDR2: SNHLY, FYNNEI. CDR3 sequence: CASSEETSGNNEQFF. For the CDR3, the DNA is TGTGCCAGCAGTGAAGAGACTAGCGGAAACAATGAGCAGTTCTTC.

This clone came up a few times. The V and J genes are TRBV10-2 and TRBJ1-1; 7 bases fit TRBD1. CDR3 length equals 14 residues. CDR1 is WSHSY, CDR2 SAAADI, per germline. Trimming cost V 6 bases and J 1 base; bases outside gene matches: 5. Here the CDR3 reads CASRVTGTNTEAFF. In DNA form, the CDR3 reads TGCGCCAGCAGGGTGACAGGGACGAACACTGAAGCTTTCTTT.

The chain employs TRBV7-3 and TRBJ2-5; 7 positions agree with TRBD2. The end of the DNA aligns better with TRBJ2-7, so the J call may be wrong. The germline V gene encodes CDR1 SGHTA and CDR2 FQGTGA. The CDR3 length is 14 residues. As DNA, the CDR3 is TGTGCCAGCAGCCCCCGGGCGGGAGCCTACGAGCAGTACTTC. Protein: CASSPRAGAYEQYF.

The genes are TRBV7-2 and TRBJ1-1; D is undetermined. V lost 4 bases, J lost 4 bases, and 10 bases lay in between. CDR1 and CDR2 from the germline V gene are SGHTA and FQGNSA. The CDR3 is 13 residues long. The CDR3 is CASSSQFFTEAFF. CDR3 coding DNA: TGTGCCAGCAGCTCCCAGTTCTTCACTGAAGCTTTCTTT.

The J gene is TRBJ1-3, the V gene TRBV9; D gene uncertain. Trimming pared 3 bases from V and 0 bases from J, leaving 7 bases between. Per the germline V gene, CDR1 is SGDLS and CDR2 is YYNGEE. This CDR3 region has 14 residues. The CDR3 here is CASSGSGSGNTIYF. Written as DNA, the CDR3 is TGTGCCAGCAGCGGCAGCGGCTCTGGAAACACCATATATTTT. The complete variable domain, with remaining parts taken from reference TRBV9 and TRBJ1-3, reads DSGVTQTPKHLITATGQRVTLRCSPRSGDLSVYWYQQSLDQGLQFLIQYYNGEERAKGNILERFSAQQFPDLHSELNLSSLELGDSALYFCASSGSGSGNTIYFGEGSWLTVV.

The gene calls are TRBV7-9 and TRBJ2-7; D gene ambiguous. Germline CDR1 is SEHNR and CDR2 is FQNEAQ (reference sequence). V was pared by 5 bases and J by 5 bases, with 16 bases between. The CDR3 runs to 14 residues. The CDR3 sequence: CASSPRGLEDEQYF. In nucleotides, the CDR3 is TGTGCCAGCAGCCCCCGCGGCCTTGAGGACGAGCAGTACTTC. The whole variable domain, remainder taken from reference TRBV7-9 and TRBJ2-7, is DTGVSQNPRHKITKRGQNVTFRCDPISEHNRLYWYRQTLGQGPEFLTYFQNEAQLEKSRLLSDRFSAERPKGSFSTLEIQRTEQGDSAMYLCASSPRGLEDEQYFGPGTRLTVT.

This rearrangement joins TRBV6-5 to TRBJ1-5, with 7 bases lining up with TRBD1. Per the germline V gene, CDR1 is MNHEY and CDR2 is SVGAGI. Losses at the gene ends were 5 bases for V and 1 base for J; bases not matched to a gene: 5. This CDR3 is built from 15 residues. CDR3 sequence: CASSVTGASNQPQHF. CDR3 DNA sequence: TGTGCCAGCAGTGTCACAGGGGCCAGCAATCAGCCCCAGCATTTT.

The gene calls are TRBV25-1 and TRBJ2-1; the match to TRBD2 covers 8 bases. CDR3 length: 17 residues. Germline-derived CDR1 and CDR2 are MGHDK and SYGVNS. With 8 bases clipped from V and 4 bases from J, the junction kept 16 bases outside the gene matches. The CDR3 spells CASRDVRCGGFYNEQFF. The CDR3 bases are TGTGCCAGCCGGGACGTGCGATGCGGGGGGTTTTACAATGAGCAGTTCTTC.

The CDR3 region is CAWSPLTGELFF. CDR3 nucleotide sequence: TGTGCCTGGAGTCCGTTAACCGGGGAGCTGTTTTTT. The rearrangement joins TRBV30 to TRBJ2-2; D gene ambiguous. CDR3 size: 12 residues. Germline CDR1 GTSNPN, CDR2 SVGIG (reference sequence). Trimming removed 2 bases from V and 5 bases from J, with 6 bases in between.

CDR3 nucleotide sequence: TGTGCCAGTCGAGCGGGGGGAGGCTACACCTTC. Encoded protein: CASRAGGGYTF. The rearrangement links TRBV9 to TRBJ1-2; perhaps TRBD1 as D (5 bases). From germline, CDR1 is SGDLS and CDR2 YYNGEE. V was cut by 8 bases and J by 8 bases, with 13 bases left in between. CDR3 length equals 11 residues.

In this sample, this clone turned up once. This chain links TRBV7-2 with TRBJ1-2, with a weak D call TRBD1 (5 bases). V was cut by 7 bases and J by 2 bases, with 14 bases left in between. Germline loops: CDR1 SGHTA, CDR2 FQGNSA. The CDR3 covers 14 residues. CDR3: CASNPSGENYGYTF. As DNA, the CDR3 is TGTGCCAGCAATCCTTCGGGGGAAAACTATGGCTACACCTTC.

The chain has TRBV5-1 and TRBJ2-1, with 8 nucleotides matching TRBD1. J lost 6 bases, V lost 3 bases, and 8 bases had no gene match. CDR1 and CDR2 from the germline V gene are SGHRS and YFSETQ. CDR3 length equals 15 residues. The CDR3 here is CASSSGTGGANEQFF. In DNA form, the CDR3 reads TGCGCCAGCAGCTCAGGGACAGGTGGGGCCAATGAGCAGTTCTTC.

There are a few counts of this clone. This chain connects TRBV28 to TRBJ1-2; 7 bases align to TRBD1. From germline, CDR1 is MDHEN and CDR2 SYDVKM. CDR3 size: 13 residues. With 6 bases clipped from V and 7 bases from J, the junction kept 8 bases outside the gene matches. The CDR3 protein is CASRQGPEGGYTF. The CDR3 DNA reads TGTGCCAGCAGACAGGGGCCCGAGGGTGGCTACACCTTC.

This clone was detected once. In nucleotides, the CDR3 is TGCGCCAGCAGTGGGCTAGCGGACTACGAGCAGTACTTC. Translation gives CASSGLADYEQYF. The V and J genes are TRBV10-2 and TRBJ2-7; 7 nucleotides agree with TRBD2. The V gene end was trimmed by 4 bases and the J gene end by 3 bases; junction bases not matched to a gene: 3. The CDR3 has 13 residues. Germline CDR1 reads WSHSY; CDR2 reads SAAADI.

This rearrangement joins TRBV6-1 to TRBJ1-4, with TRBD1 as a possible D gene (5 bases). Per the germline V gene, CDR1 is MNHNS and CDR2 is SASEGT. V lost 7 bases, J lost 8 bases, and 20 bases lay in between. This CDR3 comprises 15 residues. This CDR3 is CASTQPAGRNEKLFF. DNA for the CDR3: TGTGCCAGCACCCAACCAGCAGGGAGGAACGAAAAACTGTTTTTT.

The CDR3 here is CASSRREGAYEQYF. In DNA, the CDR3 is TGTGCCAGCAGCCGGCGGGAGGGGGCTTATGAGCAGTACTTC. V gene TRBV6-5 combines with J gene TRBJ2-7; 9 bases align to TRBD2. The CDR3 spans 14 residues. Germline V gene data show CDR1 as MNHEY and CDR2 as SVGAGI. The ends lost 6 bases at V and 7 bases at J; junction bases unmatched: 10.